These 27 T cell receptor beta chains originate from one sample sequenced in a study of cytomegalovirus exposure and HLA in healthy donors. The PCR employed 60 Vbeta primers together with 13 Jbeta primers. TCRdb's copy holds only in-frame clones and misses some; the assay was immunoSEQ multiplex PCR. The profile shows 95,000 to 130,000 clones, 81% of them singletons. The sequenced sample consisted of PBMCs. These receptors were collected from a woman in her twenties or thirties in good health and CMV-seronegative.

This clone appeared once. The chain has TRBV23-1 and TRBJ2-5; D gene unclear. TRBV23-1 is an ORF for which the function is uncertain. This CDR3 is built from 15 residues. Trimming shortened V by 0 bases and J by 2 bases, and 10 bases separated the two germline ends. CDR3 in DNA: TGCGCCAGCAGTCAATCGTCGTTACGGCAAGAGACCCAGTACTTC. Protein: CASSQSSLRQETQYF.

This clone was counted a few times. J is TRBJ2-7 and V is TRBV6-5, with D perhaps matching TRBD2 (6 bases). The V and J ends lost 0 bases and 3 bases respectively, with 12 bases between them. CDR1 is MNHEY and CDR2 is SVGAGI in the germline V gene. This CDR3 is 15 amino acids long. CDR3 coding DNA: TGTGCCAGCAGTTACTCATTAGCGGCAAGCTACGAGCAGTACTTC. Translating gives CASSYSLAASYEQYF.

The V gene is TRBV15, the J gene TRBJ1-4; TRBD1 might be the D (5 bases). This CDR3 contains 15 residues. CDR1 and CDR2 (germline): LNHNV, YYDKDF (reference sequence). The ends were cut back, 5 bases at V and 6 bases at J, with 16 bases in the middle. Here the CDR3 DNA reads TGTGCCACCAGCCTCCCAGGGAGGATCGATGAAAAACTGTTTTTT. Translating gives CATSLPGRIDEKLFF.

The CDR3 loop is CASSTGTGLNNQPQHF. In DNA form, the CDR3 reads TGTGCCAGCAGTACTGGGACAGGGCTTAACAATCAGCCCCAGCATTTT. This chain connects TRBV27 to TRBJ1-5, with TRBD1 identical over 9 bases. Germline-derived CDR1 and CDR2 are MNHEY and SMNVEV (reference sequence). CDR3 length: 16 amino acids. Losses at the gene ends were 5 bases for V and 3 bases for J; bases not matched to a gene: 8.

The gene calls are TRBV28 and TRBJ1-1; no clear D gene. This CDR3 is 14 amino acids long. In germline, CDR1 is MDHEN, CDR2 SYDVKM. V lost 3 bases, J lost 5 bases, and 13 bases lay in between. The CDR3 DNA is TGTGCCAGCAGTTTTGACACCAGATGGACTGAAGCTTTCTTT. It yields the protein CASSFDTRWTEAFF.

This chain links TRBV7-3 with TRBJ1-2, with 9 bases fitting TRBD1. CDR1 is SGHTA, CDR2 FQGTGA, per germline. The trim removed 5 bases at V and 4 bases at J, leaving 2 bases unmatched. The CDR3 consists of 13 residues. The CDR3 nucleotides read TGTGCCAGCAGCCCGGGACAGGGCTATGGCTACACCTTC. Amino acid sequence: CASSPGQGYGYTF. Supplemented by reference TRBV7-3 and TRBJ1-2, the full variable domain reads GAGVSQTPSNKVTEKGKYVELRCDPISGHTALYWYRQSLGQGPEFLIYFQGTGAADDSGLPNDRFFAVRPEGSVSTLKIQRTERGDSAVYLCASSPGQGYGYTFGSGTRLTVV.

CDR3 nucleotides: TGTGCCACCAGCGTTGGACAGGGGGCCGGTGAAAAACTGTTTTTT. It encodes CATSVGQGAGEKLFF. This chain uses TRBV15 with TRBJ1-4; 11 positions match TRBD1. The CDR3 has 15 amino acids. The junction had 6 bases not matched to a gene; V was cut back by 5 bases and J by 7 bases. Per germline, CDR1 LNHNV and CDR2 YYDKDF (reference sequence).

Comment on this clone: Other DNA sequences within the sample encode an identical CDR3. The J gene is TRBJ2-7, the V gene TRBV27, with D unresolved. Trimming pared 4 bases from V and 4 bases from J, leaving 5 bases between. Germline V gene lookup returns CDR1 MNHEY and CDR2 SMNVEV (reference sequence). This CDR3 comprises 11 residues. The CDR3 nucleotides read TGTGCCAGCAGTTCCTCTTACGAGCAGTACTTC. Protein product: CASSSSYEQYF.

V is TRBV27 and J is TRBJ2-1, with 10 bases aligning to TRBD2. Germline CDR1 is MNHEY and CDR2 is SMNVEV (reference sequence). This CDR3 is 16 amino acids long. Trimming removed 5 bases from V and 4 bases from J; junction bases left unmatched: 8. DNA of the CDR3: TGTGCCAGCAGTCCCGGGGTAGCGGGAGGATACAATGAGCAGTTCTTC. It yields the protein CASSPGVAGGYNEQFF.

The J gene is TRBJ2-1, the V gene TRBV5-1, with 14 bases lining up with TRBD2. Unmatched junction bases numbered 10, after V lost 5 bases and J lost 9 bases. The CDR3 loop spans 16 amino acids. Germline V gene data show CDR1 as SGHRS and CDR2 as YFSETQ. DNA of the CDR3: TGCGCCAGCAGACAGGGACTAGCGGGAGTCGGGGGTGAGCAGTTCTTC. The encoded protein is CASRQGLAGVGGEQFF.

The chain is built from TRBV4-2 and TRBJ2-3; 13 bases map to TRBD2. With V trimmed by 1 base and J by 0 bases, 1 base remained unmatched. The germline CDR1 and CDR2 sequences are LGHNA and YNFKEQ. CDR3 length: 17 residues. The CDR3 coding sequence is TGTGCCAGCAGCCAAGGACTAGCGGGAGGAAGCACAGATACGCAGTATTTT. Its protein product is CASSQGLAGGSTDTQYF.

The chain combines TRBV28 with TRBJ2-5, with 7 bases identical to TRBD2. Germline assignment: CDR1 MDHEN and CDR2 SYDVKM. The CDR3 consists of 14 residues. The V gene end was trimmed by 11 bases and the J gene end by 4 bases; junction bases not matched to a gene: 13. CDR3 amino acids: CASQPGGSGETQYF. CDR3 in DNA: TGTGCCTCCCAACCCGGCGGGAGTGGAGAGACCCAGTACTTC.

The rearrangement uses TRBV6-6 and TRBJ1-1; 7 bases agree with TRBD1. The CDR3 covers 14 residues. The V gene end was trimmed by 5 bases and the J gene end by 10 bases; junction bases not matched to a gene: 13. Germline V gene sequence: CDR1 MNHNY, CDR2 SVGAGI (reference sequence). The CDR3 is CASSRTGPGCGAFF. DNA for the CDR3: TGTGCCAGCAGTAGGACAGGCCCAGGGTGTGGAGCTTTCTTT.

This clone was detected a few times. This chain uses TRBV23-1 with TRBJ2-2; 8 bases line up with TRBD2. TRBV23-1 is labeled an ORF, and its function is uncertain. V shed 4 bases, J shed 4 bases, and the junction held 17 bases outside the gene matches. This CDR3 has 19 amino acids. The CDR3 region is CASSLPRGDSGRGTGELFF. CDR3 coding DNA: TGCGCCAGCAGTCTCCCACGGGGCGACAGCGGGAGAGGCACCGGGGAGCTGTTTTTT.

This clone occurred a few times. V is TRBV4-2 and J is TRBJ2-7, with 14 bases aligning to TRBD2. The CDR3 spans 17 residues. V dropped 2 bases and J dropped 5; count of bases not matched to a gene: 8. CDR1 and CDR2 from the germline V gene are LGHNA and YNFKEQ. CDR3 loop: CASSQQPGTSGSNEQYF. CDR3 in DNA: TGTGCCAGCAGCCAACAACCCGGGACTAGCGGGAGTAACGAGCAGTACTTC.

This chain links TRBV28 with TRBJ1-2, with D tentatively TRBD1 (6 bases). Germline V gene lookup returns CDR1 MDHEN and CDR2 SYDVKM. The length of the CDR3 is 14 residues. Trimming left V 9 bases short and J 5 bases short, with 19 bases between. The CDR3 nucleotides read TGTGCCAGTCTCACGACGGTACAGGGATATGGCTACACCTTC. This codes for CASLTTVQGYGYTF.

The chain is built from TRBV7-2 and TRBJ1-1; possible D gene TRBD1, 6 bases. The CDR3 is 15 amino acids. V dropped 5 bases and J dropped 4 bases, with 17 bases sitting between them. Germline CDR1 is SGHTA and CDR2 is FQGNSA. CDR3 protein: CASSPTGTSITEAFF. The DNA for the CDR3 is TGTGCCAGCAGCCCAACCGGGACATCGATCACTGAAGCTTTCTTT.

This clone was recorded a few times. The rearrangement uses TRBV10-3 and TRBJ2-3; 14 bases map to TRBD2. The CDR3 consists of 17 residues. The J segment lost 3 bases and the V segment lost 2 bases, leaving 4 bases of the junction unmatched. Germline CDR1 and CDR2: ENHRY and SYGVKD. The CDR3 region has the DNA TGTGCCATCAGTGAGGGGACTAGCGGGAGAGCAACAGATACGCAGTATTTT. Translation gives CAISEGTSGRATDTQYF.

As DNA, the CDR3 is TGCAGCGTAGTCCGGGCTGGGGCCAACGTCCTGACTTTC. It translates to CSVVRAGANVLTF. The chain is built from TRBV29-1 and TRBJ2-6, with D uncertain. The CDR3 extends over 13 amino acids. Germline V gene lookup returns CDR1 SQVTM and CDR2 ANQGSEA. V was shortened by 6 bases and J by 2 bases, with 8 bases between the two germline ends.

In its sample, this clone was seen a few times. The chain carries TRBV7-3 and TRBJ2-7, with 10 bases lining up with TRBD2. Germline assignment: CDR1 SGHTA and CDR2 FQGTGA. The V gene end was trimmed by 5 bases and the J gene end by 6 bases; junction bases not matched to a gene: 7. This CDR3 spans 14 amino acids. The CDR3 is CASSPLAGGSEQYF. The CDR3 DNA reads as TGTGCCAGCAGCCCCTTAGCGGGAGGTAGCGAGCAGTACTTC. Full variable domain (rest looked up from reference TRBV7-3 and TRBJ2-7): GAGVSQTPSNKVTEKGKYVELRCDPISGHTALYWYRQSLGQGPEFLIYFQGTGAADDSGLPNDRFFAVRPEGSVSTLKIQRTERGDSAVYLCASSPLAGGSEQYFGPGTRLTVT.

V usage is TRBV27 and J usage is TRBJ2-7, with TRBD1 matching 12 bases. V shed 5 bases and J 9 bases; nucleotides not matched to a gene: 8. This CDR3 has 14 residues. From germline, CDR1 is MNHEY and CDR2 SMNVEV (reference sequence). CDR3 coding DNA: TGTGCCAGCAGTCCCGGGACAGGGGGCCTGGTGCAGTACTTC. Protein sequence: CASSPGTGGLVQYF.

This clone has a handful of counts. This chain connects TRBV4-1 to TRBJ1-6; weak D call: TRBD1 (6 bases). The V end was cut by 1 base, the J end by 5 bases, with 9 bases between. The CDR3 spans 15 residues. CDR1 and CDR2 from the germline V gene are MGHRA and YSYEKL. CDR3 protein: CASSQGDKNNSPLHF. CDR3 coding DNA: TGCGCCAGCAGCCAAGGGGACAAGAATAATTCACCCCTCCACTTT.

A few counts support this clone. The gene calls are TRBV6-1 and TRBJ2-1; 8 bases fit TRBD2. Germline V lookup: CDR1 MNHNS, CDR2 SASEGT. The CDR3 spans 14 residues. Trimming cost V 8 bases and J 6 bases; bases outside gene matches: 9. CDR3 loop: CASGQRESSNEQFF. CDR3 coding DNA: TGTGCCAGCGGGCAGCGGGAGAGCTCCAATGAGCAGTTCTTC.

This chain uses TRBV5-4 with TRBJ1-1; TRBD1 matches 12 bases. Germline V gives CDR1 SGHNT, CDR2 YYREEE (reference sequence). The CDR3 sequence is 16 residues long. V was pared by 4 bases and J by 0 bases, with 4 bases of the junction left unmatched. This CDR3 is CASSPGQGALNTEAFF. The CDR3 DNA sequence: TGTGCCAGCAGCCCGGGACAGGGGGCGTTGAACACTGAAGCTTTCTTT.

The chain employs TRBV4-3 and TRBJ2-7; TRBD2 aligns across 8 bases. Germline V lookup: CDR1 LGHNA, CDR2 YSLEER. The V gene end was trimmed by 0 bases and the J gene end by 3 bases; junction bases not matched to a gene: 1. The CDR3 runs to 14 residues. The CDR3 is CASSQDTSGYEQYF. The CDR3 coding sequence is TGCGCCAGCAGCCAAGATACTAGCGGCTACGAGCAGTACTTC.

V is TRBV7-2 and J is TRBJ2-5, with D maybe TRBD2 (5 bases). V dropped 5 bases and J dropped 4 bases, with 20 bases sitting between them. Germline V lookup: CDR1 SGHTA, CDR2 FQGNSA. This CDR3 spans 16 amino acids. CDR3 loop: CASSPTLDSSRETQYF. Written as DNA, the CDR3 is TGTGCCAGCAGCCCGACCCTGGACTCGTCGAGAGAGACCCAGTACTTC.

The chain joins TRBV4-1 to TRBJ2-7; perhaps TRBD1 as D (5 bases). Germline V lookup: CDR1 MGHRA, CDR2 YSYEKL. The CDR3 totals 14 residues. The V end was cut by 1 base, the J end by 2 bases, with 9 bases between. CDR3 DNA sequence: TGCGCCAGCAGCCAAGTCGCAGGGACCTACGAGCAGTACTTC. Its translation: CASSQVAGTYEQYF.